The T cell receptor beta chain described here comes from a study of blood T cell repertoires in COVID-19. Across the whole study: Acute-phase and convalescent COVID-19 samples originated in the United States, Italy and Spain.

The CDR3 spans 13 residues. Germline V gene sequence: CDR1 SNHLY, CDR2 FYNNEI. V dropped 5 bases and J dropped 3; count of bases not matched to a gene: 4. TCRdb's table, derived via immunoSEQ multiplex PCR, lists solely in-frame clones and lacks some. The data show fewer than 110,000 clones, 85% seen once. Sequenced input: peripheral blood. This TCR was sampled from a woman between 65 and 79 years old with active or convalescent COVID-19. The chain has TRBV2 and TRBJ2-7; TRBD1 agrees at 7 bases. The CDR3 region has the DNA TGTGCCAGCAGTCGGGACAGACTCTACGAGCAGTACTTC. Its translation is CASSRDRLYEQYF. The entire variable domain, with the rest obtained from reference TRBV2 and TRBJ2-7, is as follows: EPEVTQTPSHQVTQMGQEVILRCVPISNHLYFYWYRQILGQKVEFLVSFYNNEISEKSEIFDDQFSVERPDGSNFTLKIRSTKLEDSAMYFCASSRDRLYEQYFGPGTRLTVT.